The 28 T cell receptor beta chains presented below share a single source sample, sequenced in a study of blood T cell repertoires in COVID-19. The table came from immunoSEQ multiplex PCR; TCRdb's copy has only in-frame clones and leaves some out. The table records roughly 500,000 clones, about nine tenths of them present only once. Input material: PBMCs or T cells enriched from blood (not recorded which). Receptor source: a woman aged 60-75 years who had recovered from COVID-19.

The CDR3 DNA is TGCGCCAGCAGCCTCGGAGGGGTGGGTGAAAAACTGTTTTTT. Protein: CASSLGGVGEKLFF. The chain couples TRBV4-1 to TRBJ1-4, with D possibly being TRBD1 (5 bases). The germline CDR1 and CDR2 sequences are MGHRA and YSYEKL. V was clipped by 4 bases and J by 7 bases, with 13 bases between them. This CDR3 is built from 14 residues.

CDR3 loop: CATSDPHVAKNIQYF. For the CDR3, the DNA is TGTGCCACCAGTGATCCCCATGTTGCCAAAAACATTCAGTACTTC. The rearrangement links TRBV24-1 to TRBJ2-4; D gene unclear. There are 15 residues in the CDR3. Trimming shortened V by 3 bases and J by 1 base, and 9 bases separated the two germline ends. CDR1 is KGHDR, CDR2 SFDVKD, per germline.

The V call is TRBV6-1, the J call TRBJ2-7; 8 bases map to TRBD1. CDR3 length: 15 amino acids. V was clipped by 1 base and J by 5 bases; unmatched bases: 7. Germline-derived CDR1 and CDR2 are MNHNS and SASEGT. Written as DNA, the CDR3 is TGTGCCAGCAGTGAAGTGAGACAGGGGAGGAACGAGCAGTACTTC. It is translated as CASSEVRQGRNEQYF.

The V gene is TRBV4-1, the J gene TRBJ2-3; 16 bases agree with TRBD2. The junction had 4 bases not matched to a gene; V was cut back by 4 bases and J by 6 bases. There are 16 residues in the CDR3. Germline V gene sequence: CDR1 MGHRA, CDR2 YSYEKL. CDR3 protein: CASSLGLAGGQDTQYF. CDR3 bases: TGCGCCAGCAGCCTGGGACTAGCGGGGGGGCAGGATACGCAGTATTTT.

The gene calls are TRBV30 and TRBJ2-3; 13 bases align to TRBD2. CDR3 length: 14 amino acids. The germline gives CDR1 GTSNPN, CDR2 SVGIG (reference sequence). Trimming cost V 5 bases and J 4 bases; bases outside gene matches: 3. The CDR3 here is CAWSTSGGADTQYF. The CDR3 region has the DNA TGTGCCTGGTCCACTAGCGGGGGGGCAGATACGCAGTATTTT.

The chain employs TRBV6-5 and TRBJ1-2; tentative D call: TRBD1 (5 bases). The CDR3 runs to 12 residues. Germline V gene sequence: CDR1 MNHEY, CDR2 SVGAGI. Between the trimmed V and J ends, which lost 10 bases and 6 bases, there was a span of 15 bases. The CDR3 reads CATTGVHDGYTF. The CDR3 region has the DNA TGTGCCACCACGGGGGTTCATGATGGCTACACCTTC.

The rearrangement joins TRBV2 to TRBJ2-2; 7 bases are shared with TRBD2. From germline, CDR1 is SNHLY and CDR2 FYNNEI. The length of the CDR3 is 13 residues. Unmatched junction bases numbered 4, after V lost 8 bases and J lost 4 bases. CDR3 residues: CASGGGGTGELFF. The CDR3 bases are TGTGCCAGCGGGGGGGGTGGCACCGGGGAGCTGTTTTTT.

The chain employs TRBV5-4 and TRBJ2-5, with 8 positions matching TRBD1. This CDR3 is built from 14 residues. V trimming: 5 bases; J trimming: 3 bases; junction bases outside the gene matches: 6. Germline V gene data show CDR1 as SGHNT and CDR2 as YYREEE (reference sequence). CDR3 DNA: TGTGCCAGCAGAGGACAGGGATCGAAAGAGACCCAGTACTTC. Amino acids: CASRGQGSKETQYF.

The chain couples TRBV2 to TRBJ1-2; 9 positions agree with TRBD1. CDR3 length: 14 amino acids. V trimming: 4 bases; J trimming: 7 bases; junction bases outside the gene matches: 7. CDR1 is SNHLY and CDR2 is FYNNEI in the germline V gene. CDR3 protein: CASSGGQGVGGYTF. The DNA of the CDR3 is TGTGCCAGCAGTGGGGGACAGGGAGTAGGTGGCTACACCTTC.

The chain links TRBV11-3 to TRBJ2-7; TRBD1 matches 8 bases. CDR3 size: 13 residues. The trim removed 6 bases at V and 1 base at J, leaving 2 bases unmatched. Germline V lookup: CDR1 SGHNT, CDR2 YENEEA. The CDR3 nucleotides read TGTGCCAGCAGGCAGGGGGCATCCTACGAGCAGTACTTC. Translated, it gives CASRQGASYEQYF.

The rearrangement joins TRBV25-1 to TRBJ1-4; 9 positions agree with TRBD1. The germline CDR1 and CDR2 sequences are MGHDK and SYGVNS. V lost 4 bases and J lost 5; bases outside the gene matches: 8. The CDR3 runs to 16 residues. CDR3 in amino acids: CASSAGTGSRNEKLFF. As DNA, the CDR3 is TGTGCCAGCAGTGCCGGGACAGGGTCGAGAAATGAAAAACTGTTTTTT.

The sample holds a few counts of this clone. The V and J genes are TRBV27 and TRBJ2-5, with 7 positions matching TRBD2. The junction had 14 bases not matched to a gene; V was cut back by 8 bases and J by 5 bases. This CDR3 region has 15 residues. Germline V gene data show CDR1 as MNHEY and CDR2 as SMNVEV (reference sequence). CDR3 coding DNA: TGTGCCAGCCGGGGGGTCCCTAGAGATGAGGAGACCCAGTACTTC. Its translation is CASRGVPRDEETQYF.

This chain uses TRBV3-1 (or the pseudogene TRBV3-2) with TRBJ1-2; possibly TRBD1 for D (5 bases). The CDR3 has 16 residues. Germline V gene sequence: CDR1 LGHDT, CDR2 YNNKEL (reference sequence). V was cut by 4 bases and J by 3 bases, with 18 bases left in between. The CDR3 sequence: CASSLNGAGLDYGYTF. DNA for the CDR3: TGTGCCAGCAGCCTAAATGGGGCAGGGCTAGACTATGGCTACACCTTC.

The CDR3 nucleotides are TGCAGCGTTGAAGTACGTTCACAGGGGGGAAGGAGAAACTATGGCTACACCTTC. It is translated as CSVEVRSQGGRRNYGYTF. The chain uses TRBV29-1 and TRBJ1-2; TRBD1 matches 8 bases. The ends lost 1 base at V and 2 bases at J; junction bases unmatched: 15. The CDR3 totals 18 residues. CDR1 and CDR2 (germline): SQVTM, ANQGSEA.

The gene calls are TRBV3-1 (or the pseudogene TRBV3-2) and TRBJ1-1; 7 bases agree with TRBD1. The CDR3 consists of 14 residues. Trimming removed 0 bases from V and 12 bases from J; junction bases left unmatched: 10. The germline V gene has CDR1 LGHDT and CDR2 YNNKEL (reference sequence). The CDR3 DNA reads TGTGCCAGCAGCCAAGATGCTGGAGGCAGGGGGACTTTCTTT. Protein sequence: CASSQDAGGRGTFF.

As regards this clone: Other nucleotide sequences from this sample produce the same CDR3. This rearrangement joins TRBV3-1 (or the pseudogene TRBV3-2) to TRBJ2-7; tentatively, D is TRBD1 (5 bases). This CDR3 comprises 11 residues. Germline V gene sequence: CDR1 LGHDT, CDR2 YNNKEL (reference sequence). V was trimmed by 5 bases and J by 4 bases, leaving 6 bases between them. In DNA form, the CDR3 reads TGTGCCAGCAGCAGACAGTACGAGCAGTACTTC. Its protein is CASSRQYEQYF.

V is TRBV6-2 or TRBV6-3 and J is TRBJ2-7; unclear D gene. Germline V CDR1 and CDR2: MNHEY, SVGEGT. The V and J ends lost 3 bases and 2 bases respectively, with 14 bases between them. CDR3 size: 15 residues. The CDR3 loop is CASSYRRNGAYEQYF. The CDR3 DNA is TGTGCCAGCAGTTATCGTCGGAACGGAGCCTACGAGCAGTACTTC.

This clone has only a few counts. The J gene is TRBJ2-2, the V gene TRBV29-1; TRBD1 agrees at 10 bases. The CDR3 sequence is 14 residues long. The ends lost 6 bases at V and 3 bases at J; junction bases unmatched: 4. CDR1 is SQVTM, CDR2 ANQGSEA, per germline. The CDR3 loop is CSVMDRGDTGELFF. The CDR3 DNA reads TGCAGCGTAATGGACAGGGGGGACACCGGGGAGCTGTTTTTT.

In its sample, this clone was seen once. The V gene is TRBV6-2 or TRBV6-3, the J gene TRBJ2-3; D gene unclear. Deletions cut 6 bases from V and 6 bases from J, with 7 bases between. The CDR3 is 11 amino acids. Germline lookup yields CDR1 MNHEY and CDR2 SVGEGT. This CDR3 is CASSLRDTQYF. The CDR3 region has the DNA TGTGCCAGCAGCCTTCGGGATACGCAGTATTTT.

The V and J genes are TRBV24-1 and TRBJ1-4, with 9 bases fitting TRBD1. Trimming at V came to 4 bases and at J to 7 bases, leaving 9 bases not matched to a gene. There are 16 residues in the CDR3. Germline V lookup: CDR1 KGHDR, CDR2 SFDVKD. The CDR3 is CATSDPGQGRPEKLFF. The CDR3 DNA is TGTGCCACCAGTGACCCGGGACAGGGACGGCCTGAAAAACTGTTTTTT.

The chain joins TRBV11-2 to TRBJ1-5, with TRBD1 as a possible D gene (5 bases). Trimming removed 1 base from V and 7 bases from J, with 11 bases in between. Germline CDR1 SGHAT, CDR2 FQNNGV. This CDR3 has 14 amino acids. The CDR3 DNA reads as TGTGCCAGCAGCTTAGGCTCAGGGCCGCAGCCCCAGCATTTT. This encodes CASSLGSGPQPQHF.

The chain combines TRBV5-1 with TRBJ2-5, with 7 nucleotides matching TRBD2. V was pared by 4 bases and J by 3 bases, with 6 bases of the junction left unmatched. CDR3 size: 14 residues. CDR1 SGHRS and CDR2 YFSETQ come from the germline V gene. The CDR3 protein is CASSPWGGEETQYF. Written as DNA, the CDR3 is TGCGCCAGCAGCCCCTGGGGGGGGGAAGAGACCCAGTACTTC.

This chain links TRBV5-1 with TRBJ2-1, with D possibly TRBD1 on 5 matching bases. CDR3 length: 16 amino acids. Between the trimmed V and J ends, which lost 4 bases and 6 bases, there was a span of 20 bases. Looked up from germline, CDR1 is SGHRS and CDR2 is YFSETQ. CDR3 DNA sequence: TGCGCCAGCAGCCCACAGCCAGGGCAGAGTGGCAATGAGCAGTTCTTC. As protein: CASSPQPGQSGNEQFF.

The chain joins TRBV5-4 to TRBJ1-2; possibly TRBD1 for D (5 bases). There are 13 residues in the CDR3. Germline CDR1 and CDR2: SGHNT and YYREEE (reference sequence). V gave up 2 bases and J gave up 2 bases, with 7 bases separating them. The CDR3 here is CASSFGQNYGYTF. The CDR3 DNA follows: TGTGCCAGCAGCTTTGGACAAAACTATGGCTACACCTTC.

The CDR3 here is CASSEWGPGGSVYNEQFF. DNA for the CDR3: TGTGCCAGCAGTGAATGGGGCCCAGGGGGCAGTGTATACAATGAGCAGTTCTTC. The chain carries TRBV6-1 and TRBJ2-1; 8 nucleotides agree with TRBD1. The V and J ends lost 2 bases and 4 bases, in that order; junction bases with no gene match: 13. The CDR3 length is 18 residues. Germline V gene lookup returns CDR1 MNHNS and CDR2 SASEGT.

This rearrangement joins TRBV10-3 to TRBJ2-3, with 10 bases lining up with TRBD1. Germline loops: CDR1 ENHRY, CDR2 SYGVKD. With 6 bases clipped from V and 4 bases from J, the junction kept 10 bases outside the gene matches. This CDR3 spans 16 amino acids. CDR3 amino acids: CAISQSPTGGPDTQYF. CDR3 coding DNA: TGTGCCATCAGCCAATCGCCGACAGGGGGCCCAGATACGCAGTATTTT.

The chain has TRBV12-5 and TRBJ2-1; 8 nucleotides agree with TRBD1. The CDR3 has 17 residues. Trimming removed 0 bases from V and 4 bases from J; junction bases left unmatched: 8. Germline CDR1 is LGHNT and CDR2 is FRNRAP. This chain's CDR3 is CASGLVLARDRYNEQFF. DNA of the CDR3: TGTGCTAGTGGTTTGGTACTAGCTCGGGACAGGTACAATGAGCAGTTCTTC.

This rearrangement joins TRBV5-6 to TRBJ1-2, with D possibly being TRBD1 (6 bases). V was pared by 2 bases and J by 4 bases, with 15 bases between. CDR3 length: 15 residues. Per germline, CDR1 SGHDT and CDR2 YYEEEE. The CDR3 spells CASSFGQLAAYGYTF. In DNA, the CDR3 is TGTGCCAGCAGCTTTGGACAGCTCGCAGCCTATGGCTACACCTTC.